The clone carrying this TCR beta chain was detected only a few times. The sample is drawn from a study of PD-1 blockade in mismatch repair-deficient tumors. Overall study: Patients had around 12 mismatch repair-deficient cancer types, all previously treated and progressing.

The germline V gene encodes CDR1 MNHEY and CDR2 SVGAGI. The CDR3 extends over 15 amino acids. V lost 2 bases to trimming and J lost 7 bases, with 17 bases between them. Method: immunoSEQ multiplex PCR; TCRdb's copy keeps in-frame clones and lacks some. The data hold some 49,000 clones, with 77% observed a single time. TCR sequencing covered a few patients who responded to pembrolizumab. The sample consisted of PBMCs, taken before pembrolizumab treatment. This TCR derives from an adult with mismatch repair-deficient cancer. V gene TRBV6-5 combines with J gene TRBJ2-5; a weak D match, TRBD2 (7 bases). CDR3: CASSYGGGQGGTQYF. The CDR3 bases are TGTGCCAGCAGTTACGGGGGGGGGCAGGGCGGGACCCAGTACTTC.